This T cell receptor (beta chain) was captured in a study of monozygotic twins with inflammatory bowel disease. Study-wide results and caveats: Diversity of TCRbeta measured by inverse Simpson was lower in IBD patients than in healthy co-twins.

A word on this clonotype: As yet, its antigen is unknown.

TCRdb reanalyzed the 5' RACE reads, giving one entry per CDR3 protein sequence and no DNA. The table lists 200,000 to 250,000 distinct CDR3 sequences, with 1.6% in the top ten. Looked up from germline, CDR1 is SGDLS and CDR2 is YYNGEE. The CDR3 is 14 residues long. This TCR was sampled from a human donor with ulcerative colitis or Crohn's disease, or a healthy co-twin of an affected twin (not recorded which). Sequenced: blood. This rearrangement joins TRBV9 to TRBJ2-3; absent DNA, TCRdb's TRBD1 call cannot be checked. The CDR3 loop reads CASSPNTGTDTQYF.